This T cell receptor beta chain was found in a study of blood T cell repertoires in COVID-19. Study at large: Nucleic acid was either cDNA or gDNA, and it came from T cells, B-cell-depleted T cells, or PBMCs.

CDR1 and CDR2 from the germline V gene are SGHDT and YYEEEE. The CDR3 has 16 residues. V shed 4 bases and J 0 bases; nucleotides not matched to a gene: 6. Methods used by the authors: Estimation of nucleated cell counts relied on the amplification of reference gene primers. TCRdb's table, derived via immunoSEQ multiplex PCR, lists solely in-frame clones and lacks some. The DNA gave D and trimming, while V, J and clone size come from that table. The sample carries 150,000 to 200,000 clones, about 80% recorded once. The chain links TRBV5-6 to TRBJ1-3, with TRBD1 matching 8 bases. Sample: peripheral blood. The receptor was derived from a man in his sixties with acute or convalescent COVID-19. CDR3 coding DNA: TGTGCCAGCAGCCCAGGACAGGGATACTCTGGAAACACCATATATTTT. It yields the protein CASSPGQGYSGNTIYF.